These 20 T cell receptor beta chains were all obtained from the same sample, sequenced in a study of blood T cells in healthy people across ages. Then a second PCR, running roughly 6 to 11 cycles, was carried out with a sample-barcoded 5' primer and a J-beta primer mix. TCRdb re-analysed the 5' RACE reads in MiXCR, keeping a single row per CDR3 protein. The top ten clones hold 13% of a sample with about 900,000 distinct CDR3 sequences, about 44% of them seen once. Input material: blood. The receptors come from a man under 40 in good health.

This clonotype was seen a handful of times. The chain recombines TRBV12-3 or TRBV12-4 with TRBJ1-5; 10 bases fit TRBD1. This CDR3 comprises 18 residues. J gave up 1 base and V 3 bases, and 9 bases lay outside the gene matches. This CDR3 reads CASSFFDRGLYSNQPQHF. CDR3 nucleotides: TGTGCCAGCAGTTTTTTCGACAGGGGGCTTTACAGCAATCAGCCCCAGCATTTT.

CDR3 coding DNA: TGTGCCGGTAGTCCGGGACTAGCGGGGGAGGCTACAGATACGCAGTATTTT. Its translation: CAGSPGLAGEATDTQYF. The chain links TRBV6-1 to TRBJ2-3; 14 bases map to TRBD2. V dropped 11 bases and J dropped 3; count of bases not matched to a gene: 13. The germline CDR1 and CDR2 sequences are MNHNS and SASEGT. The CDR3 has 17 residues.

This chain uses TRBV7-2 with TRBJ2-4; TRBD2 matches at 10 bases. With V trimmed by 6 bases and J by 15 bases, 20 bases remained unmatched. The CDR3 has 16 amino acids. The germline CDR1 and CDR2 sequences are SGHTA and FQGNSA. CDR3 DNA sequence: TGTGCCAGCAGTTATAGCGGGGGGAACCCATCCTACGAAGCGTACTTC. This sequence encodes CASSYSGGNPSYEAYF.

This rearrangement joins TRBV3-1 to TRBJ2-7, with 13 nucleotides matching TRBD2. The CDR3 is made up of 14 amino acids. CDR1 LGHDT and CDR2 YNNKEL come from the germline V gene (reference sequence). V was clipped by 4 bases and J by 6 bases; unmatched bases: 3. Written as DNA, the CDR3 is TGTGCCAGCAGCCCGGGACTAGCGGGGTTCGAGCAGTACTTC. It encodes CASSPGLAGFEQYF.

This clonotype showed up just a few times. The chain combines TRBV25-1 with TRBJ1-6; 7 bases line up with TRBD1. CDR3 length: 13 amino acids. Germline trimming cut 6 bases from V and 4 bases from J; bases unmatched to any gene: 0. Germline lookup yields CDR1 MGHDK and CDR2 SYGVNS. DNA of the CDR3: TGTGCCAGCAGGGGACAGTATAATTCACCCCTCCACTTT. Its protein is CASRGQYNSPLHF.

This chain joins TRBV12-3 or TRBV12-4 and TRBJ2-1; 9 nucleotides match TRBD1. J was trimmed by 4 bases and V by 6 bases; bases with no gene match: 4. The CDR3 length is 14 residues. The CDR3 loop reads CASRGTGPYNEQFF. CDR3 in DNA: TGTGCCAGCAGGGGGACAGGGCCTTACAATGAGCAGTTCTTC.

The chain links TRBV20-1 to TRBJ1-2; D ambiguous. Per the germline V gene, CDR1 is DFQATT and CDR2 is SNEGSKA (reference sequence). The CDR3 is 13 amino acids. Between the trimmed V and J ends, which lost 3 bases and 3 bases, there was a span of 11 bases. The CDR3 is CSARAGRDYGYTF. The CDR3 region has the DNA TGCAGTGCTAGGGCCGGGAGAGACTATGGCTACACCTTC.

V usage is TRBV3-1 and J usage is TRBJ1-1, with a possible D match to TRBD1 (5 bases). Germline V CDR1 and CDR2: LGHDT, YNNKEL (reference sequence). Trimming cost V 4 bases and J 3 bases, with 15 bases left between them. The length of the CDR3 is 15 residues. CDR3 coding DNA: TGTGCCAGCAGCCGAAGTTCGGGGGGTTACACTGAAGCTTTCTTT. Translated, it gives CASSRSSGGYTEAFF. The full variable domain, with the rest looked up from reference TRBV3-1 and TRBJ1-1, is DTAVSQTPKYLVTQMGNDKSIKCEQNLGHDTMYWYKQDSKKFLKIMFSYNNKELIINETVPNRFSPKSPDKAHLNLHINSLELGDSAVYFCASSRSSGGYTEAFFGQGTRLTVV.

The CDR3 loop reads CASRPDRILAKNIQYF. The CDR3 bases are TGTGCCAGCAGACCCGACAGAATCTTAGCCAAAAACATTCAGTACTTC. This chain links TRBV7-9 with TRBJ2-4; perhaps TRBD1 as D (5 bases). This CDR3 is 16 amino acids long. CDR1 SEHNR and CDR2 FQNEAQ come from the germline V gene (reference sequence). Between the trimmed V and J ends, which lost 6 bases and 0 bases, there was a span of 15 bases.

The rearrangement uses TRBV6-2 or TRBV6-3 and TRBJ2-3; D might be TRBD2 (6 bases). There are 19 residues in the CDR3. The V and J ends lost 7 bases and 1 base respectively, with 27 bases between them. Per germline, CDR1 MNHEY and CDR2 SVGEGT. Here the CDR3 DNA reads TGTGCCAGCACCTACGGAGATAGGACGAGCGGGCGAGGCACAGATACGCAGTATTTT. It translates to CASTYGDRTSGRGTDTQYF.

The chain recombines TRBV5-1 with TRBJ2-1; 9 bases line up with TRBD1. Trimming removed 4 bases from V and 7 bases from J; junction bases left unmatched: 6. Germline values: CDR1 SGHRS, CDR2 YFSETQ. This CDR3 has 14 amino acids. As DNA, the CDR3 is TGCGCCAGCAGCGAACAGGGGGCCCCGAATGAGCAGTTCTTC. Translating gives CASSEQGAPNEQFF.

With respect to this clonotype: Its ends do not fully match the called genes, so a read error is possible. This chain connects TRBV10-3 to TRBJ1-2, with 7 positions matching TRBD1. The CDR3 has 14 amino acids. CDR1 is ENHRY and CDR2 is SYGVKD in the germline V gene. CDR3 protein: CVIGRQGSGYGYTF. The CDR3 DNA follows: TGTGTCATCGGGCGACAGGGTTCGGGCTATGGCTACACCTTC.

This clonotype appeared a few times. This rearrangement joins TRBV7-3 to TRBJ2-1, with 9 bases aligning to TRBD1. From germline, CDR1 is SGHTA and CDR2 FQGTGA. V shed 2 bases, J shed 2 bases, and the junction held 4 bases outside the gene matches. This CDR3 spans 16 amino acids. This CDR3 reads CASSLRGQGTYNEQFF. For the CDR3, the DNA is TGTGCCAGCAGCTTACGGGGACAGGGCACCTACAATGAGCAGTTCTTC. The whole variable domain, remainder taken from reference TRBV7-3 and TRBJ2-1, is GAGVSQTPSNKVTEKGKYVELRCDPISGHTALYWYRQSLGQGPEFLIYFQGTGAADDSGLPNDRFFAVRPEGSVSTLKIQRTERGDSAVYLCASSLRGQGTYNEQFFGPGTRLTVL.

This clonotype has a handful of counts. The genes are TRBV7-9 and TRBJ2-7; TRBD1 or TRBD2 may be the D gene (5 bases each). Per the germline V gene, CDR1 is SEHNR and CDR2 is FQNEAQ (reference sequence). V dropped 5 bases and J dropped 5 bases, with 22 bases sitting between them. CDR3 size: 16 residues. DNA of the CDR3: TGTGCCAGCAGCCCGTCGGTCGGGACGGGTAACGACGAGCAGTACTTC. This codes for CASSPSVGTGNDEQYF.

The CDR3 protein is CASSLSGASDRPRGYTF. For the CDR3, the DNA is TGTGCCAGCAGCTTAAGTGGGGCTTCCGACAGGCCAAGAGGCTACACCTTC. V gene TRBV11-1 combines with J gene TRBJ1-2; the D gene is possibly TRBD1 (6 bases). Looked up from germline, CDR1 is SGHAT and CDR2 is FQDESV (reference sequence). V was trimmed by 2 bases and J by 8 bases, leaving 24 bases between them. This CDR3 is 17 amino acids long.

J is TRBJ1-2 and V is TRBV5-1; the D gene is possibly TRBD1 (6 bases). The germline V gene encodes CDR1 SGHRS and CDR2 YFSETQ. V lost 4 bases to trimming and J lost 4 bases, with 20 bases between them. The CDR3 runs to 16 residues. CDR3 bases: TGCGCCAGCAGCCTGGACAGTCGCCCAGAGGGCTATGGCTACACCTTC. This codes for CASSLDSRPEGYGYTF.

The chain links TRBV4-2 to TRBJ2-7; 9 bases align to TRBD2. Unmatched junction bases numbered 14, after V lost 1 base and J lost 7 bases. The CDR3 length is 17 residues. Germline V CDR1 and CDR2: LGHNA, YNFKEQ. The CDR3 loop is CASSQGESGGRIDEQYF. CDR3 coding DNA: TGTGCCAGCAGCCAAGGGGAAAGCGGGGGGCGAATCGATGAGCAGTACTTC.

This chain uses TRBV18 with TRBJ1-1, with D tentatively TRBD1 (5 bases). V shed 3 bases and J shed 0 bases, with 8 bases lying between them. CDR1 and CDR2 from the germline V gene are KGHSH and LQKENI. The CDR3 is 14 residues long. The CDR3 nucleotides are TGTGCCAGCTCACCCAAGACAGTGAACACTGAAGCTTTCTTT. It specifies CASSPKTVNTEAFF.

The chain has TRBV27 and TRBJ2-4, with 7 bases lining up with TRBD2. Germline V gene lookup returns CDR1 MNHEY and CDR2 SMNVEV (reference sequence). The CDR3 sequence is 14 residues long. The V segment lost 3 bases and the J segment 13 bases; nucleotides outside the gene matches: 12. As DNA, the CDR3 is TGTGCCAGCAGTTTGGGGGGGGTCCGAAGCGCCCAGTACTTC. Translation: CASSLGGVRSAQYF.

In nucleotides, the CDR3 is TGTGCCAGCAGCGTCGGGACTAGCTTCCCAGATACGCAGTATTTT. Protein product: CASSVGTSFPDTQYF. This chain joins TRBV9 and TRBJ2-3; 9 bases are shared with TRBD2. V lost 2 bases, J lost 4 bases, and 5 bases stayed unmatched. CDR3 length: 15 residues. Germline loops: CDR1 SGDLS, CDR2 YYNGEE.